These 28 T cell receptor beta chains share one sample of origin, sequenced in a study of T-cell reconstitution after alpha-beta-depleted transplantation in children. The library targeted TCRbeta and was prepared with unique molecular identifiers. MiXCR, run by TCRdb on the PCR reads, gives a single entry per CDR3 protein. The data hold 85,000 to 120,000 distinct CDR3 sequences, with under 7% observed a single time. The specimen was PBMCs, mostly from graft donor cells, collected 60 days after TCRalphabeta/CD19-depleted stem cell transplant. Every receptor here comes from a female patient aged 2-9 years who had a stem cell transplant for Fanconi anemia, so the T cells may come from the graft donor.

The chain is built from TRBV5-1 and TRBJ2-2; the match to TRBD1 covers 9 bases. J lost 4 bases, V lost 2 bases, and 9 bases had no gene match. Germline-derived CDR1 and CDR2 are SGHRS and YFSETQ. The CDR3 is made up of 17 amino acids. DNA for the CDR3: TGCGCCAGCAGCTTAGTACCGGGACAGGGTCCCACCGGGGAGCTGTTTTTT. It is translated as CASSLVPGQGPTGELFF.

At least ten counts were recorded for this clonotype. Written as DNA, the CDR3 is TGCAGCGTAACGACTAGCGGGAGTTACGAGCAGTACTTC. Amino acids: CSVTTSGSYEQYF. The chain links TRBV29-1 to TRBJ2-7; 12 positions agree with TRBD2. The CDR3 length is 13 residues. Germline loops: CDR1 SQVTM, CDR2 ANQGSEA. V dropped 6 bases and J dropped 4; count of bases not matched to a gene: 4.

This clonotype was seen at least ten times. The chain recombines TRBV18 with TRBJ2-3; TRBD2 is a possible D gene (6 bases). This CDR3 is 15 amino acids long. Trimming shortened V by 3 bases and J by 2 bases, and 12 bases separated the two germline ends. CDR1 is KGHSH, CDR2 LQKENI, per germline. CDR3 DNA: TGTGCCAGCTCACCCCTAGGAGGGGACACAGATACGCAGTATTTT. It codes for CASSPLGGDTDTQYF.

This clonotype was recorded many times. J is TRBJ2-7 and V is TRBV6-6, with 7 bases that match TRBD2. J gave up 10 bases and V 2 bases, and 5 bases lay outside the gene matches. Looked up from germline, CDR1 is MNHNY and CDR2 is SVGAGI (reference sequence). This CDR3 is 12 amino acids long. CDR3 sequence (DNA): TGTGCCAGCAGTTACGAGGCGGGAGACCAGTACTTC. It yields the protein CASSYEAGDQYF.

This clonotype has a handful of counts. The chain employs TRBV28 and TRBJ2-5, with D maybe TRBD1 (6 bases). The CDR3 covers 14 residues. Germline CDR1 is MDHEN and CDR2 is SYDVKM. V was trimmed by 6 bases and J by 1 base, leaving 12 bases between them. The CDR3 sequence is CASSLGQLQETQYF. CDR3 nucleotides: TGTGCCAGCAGCCTAGGACAGCTCCAAGAGACCCAGTACTTC.

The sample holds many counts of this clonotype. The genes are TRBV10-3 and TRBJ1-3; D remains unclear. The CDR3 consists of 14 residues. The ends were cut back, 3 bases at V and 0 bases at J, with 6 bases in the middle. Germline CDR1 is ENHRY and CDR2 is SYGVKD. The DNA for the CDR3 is TGTGCCATCAGTGATAACAGCTCTGGAAACACCATATATTTT. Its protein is CAISDNSSGNTIYF.

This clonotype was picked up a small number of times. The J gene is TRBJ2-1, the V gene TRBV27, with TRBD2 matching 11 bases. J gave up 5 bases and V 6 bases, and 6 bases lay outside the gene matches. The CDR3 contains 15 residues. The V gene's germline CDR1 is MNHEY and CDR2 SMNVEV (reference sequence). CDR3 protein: CASSKLAGGHNEQFF. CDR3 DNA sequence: TGTGCCAGCAGCAAGCTAGCGGGGGGTCACAATGAGCAGTTCTTC.

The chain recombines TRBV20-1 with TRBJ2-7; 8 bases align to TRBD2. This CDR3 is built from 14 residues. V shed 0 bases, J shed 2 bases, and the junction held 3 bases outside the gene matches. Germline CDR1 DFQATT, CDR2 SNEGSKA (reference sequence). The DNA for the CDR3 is TGCAGTGCTAGAGATCCTAGCGGGCCCTACGAGCAGTACTTC. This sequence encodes CSARDPSGPYEQYF.

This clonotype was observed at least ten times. The CDR3 bases are TGTGCCAGCAGCCAAGGACTAGCGGAAGAGACCCAGTACTTC. Protein: CASSQGLAEETQYF. The V gene is TRBV3-1, the J gene TRBJ2-5; 9 nucleotides align to TRBD2. The germline V gene encodes CDR1 LGHDT and CDR2 YNNKEL (reference sequence). The CDR3 is made up of 14 amino acids. The V and J ends lost 1 base and 3 bases, in that order; junction bases with no gene match: 0.

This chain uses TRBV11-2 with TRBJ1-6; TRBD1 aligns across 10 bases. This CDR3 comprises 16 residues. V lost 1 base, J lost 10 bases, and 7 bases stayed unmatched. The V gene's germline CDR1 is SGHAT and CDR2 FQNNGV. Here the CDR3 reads CASSLGWDRGRSPLHF. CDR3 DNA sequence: TGTGCCAGCAGCTTAGGTTGGGACAGGGGACGCTCACCCCTCCACTTT.

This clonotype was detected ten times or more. CDR3 in DNA: TGCAGTGCTAGAAGACAGGGAAGGACTGAAGCTTTCTTT. This gives the protein CSARRQGRTEAFF. V and J are TRBV20-1 and TRBJ1-1; TRBD1 matches at 7 bases. This CDR3 has 13 residues. V dropped 2 bases and J dropped 5; count of bases not matched to a gene: 5. Looked up from germline, CDR1 is DFQATT and CDR2 is SNEGSKA (reference sequence).

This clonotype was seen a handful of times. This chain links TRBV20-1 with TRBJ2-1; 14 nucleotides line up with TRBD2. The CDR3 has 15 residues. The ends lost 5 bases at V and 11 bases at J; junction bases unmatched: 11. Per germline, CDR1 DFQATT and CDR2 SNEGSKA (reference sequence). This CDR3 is CSAQGLAGALSQQFF. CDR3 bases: TGCAGTGCTCAGGGACTAGCGGGAGCCCTTTCTCAGCAGTTCTTC.

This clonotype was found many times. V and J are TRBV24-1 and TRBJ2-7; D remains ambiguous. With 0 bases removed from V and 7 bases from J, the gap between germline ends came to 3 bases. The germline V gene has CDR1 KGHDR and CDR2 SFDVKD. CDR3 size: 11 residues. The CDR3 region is CATSDLSEQYF. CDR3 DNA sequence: TGTGCCACCAGTGATTTGAGTGAGCAGTACTTC.

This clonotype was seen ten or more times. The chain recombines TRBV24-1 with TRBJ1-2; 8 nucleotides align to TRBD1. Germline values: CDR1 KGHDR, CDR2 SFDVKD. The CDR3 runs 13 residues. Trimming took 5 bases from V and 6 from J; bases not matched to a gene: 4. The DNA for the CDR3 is TGTGCCACCAGTGTGAGACAGGGGAATGGCTACACCTTC. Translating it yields CATSVRQGNGYTF.

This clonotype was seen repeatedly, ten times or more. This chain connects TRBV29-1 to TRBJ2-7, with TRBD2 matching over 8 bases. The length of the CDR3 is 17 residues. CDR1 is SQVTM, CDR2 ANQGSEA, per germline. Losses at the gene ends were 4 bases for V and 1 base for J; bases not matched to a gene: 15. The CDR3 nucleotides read TGCAGCGTTGTACGATCTGTTAGCGGGACTGGGTCCTACGAGCAGTACTTC. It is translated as CSVVRSVSGTGSYEQYF.

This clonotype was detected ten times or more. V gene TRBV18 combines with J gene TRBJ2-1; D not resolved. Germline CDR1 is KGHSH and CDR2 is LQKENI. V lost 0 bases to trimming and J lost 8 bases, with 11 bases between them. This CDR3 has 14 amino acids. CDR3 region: CASSPPTVLYEQFF. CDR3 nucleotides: TGTGCCAGCTCACCACCGACGGTTTTGTATGAGCAGTTCTTC. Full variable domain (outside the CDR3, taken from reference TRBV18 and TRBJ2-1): NAGVMQNPRHLVRRRGQEARLRCSPMKGHSHVYWYRQLPEEGLKFMVYLQKENIIDESGMPKERFSAEFPKEGPSILRIQQVVRGDSAAYFCASSPPTVLYEQFFGPGTRLTVL.

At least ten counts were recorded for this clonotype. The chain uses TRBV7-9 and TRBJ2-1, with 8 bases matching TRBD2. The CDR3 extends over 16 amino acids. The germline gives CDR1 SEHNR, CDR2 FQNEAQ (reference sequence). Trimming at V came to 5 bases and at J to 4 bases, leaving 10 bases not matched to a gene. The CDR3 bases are TGTGCCAGCAGCACCATTCTAGCGGGTCATTACAATGAGCAGTTCTTC. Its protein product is CASSTILAGHYNEQFF.

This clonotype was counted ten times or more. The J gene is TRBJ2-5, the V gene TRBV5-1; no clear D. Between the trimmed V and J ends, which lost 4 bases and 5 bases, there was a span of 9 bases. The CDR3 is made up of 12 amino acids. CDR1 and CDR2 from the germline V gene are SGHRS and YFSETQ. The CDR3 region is CASSGRKETQYF. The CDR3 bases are TGCGCCAGCAGCGGACGTAAGGAGACCCAGTACTTC.

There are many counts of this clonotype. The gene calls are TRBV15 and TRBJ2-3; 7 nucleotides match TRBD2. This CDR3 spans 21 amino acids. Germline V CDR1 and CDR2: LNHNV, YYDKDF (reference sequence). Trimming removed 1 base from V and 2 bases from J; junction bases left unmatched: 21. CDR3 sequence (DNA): TGTGCCACCAGCAGAGGAGGGCGCGGGAGAAGGAACCCGAAGGACACAGATACGCAGTATTTT. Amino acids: CATSRGGRGRRNPKDTDTQYF.

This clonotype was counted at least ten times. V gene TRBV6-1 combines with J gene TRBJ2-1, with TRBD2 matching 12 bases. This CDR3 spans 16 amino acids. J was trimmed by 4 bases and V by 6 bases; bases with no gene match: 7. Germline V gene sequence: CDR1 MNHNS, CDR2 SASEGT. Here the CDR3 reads CASRGSSGRDYNEQFF. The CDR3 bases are TGTGCCAGCAGAGGGTCTAGCGGGAGGGATTACAATGAGCAGTTCTTC.

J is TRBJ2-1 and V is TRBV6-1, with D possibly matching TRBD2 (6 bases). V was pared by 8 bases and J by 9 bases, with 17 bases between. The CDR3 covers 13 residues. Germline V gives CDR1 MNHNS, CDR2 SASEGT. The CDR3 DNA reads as TGTGCCAGCGGGCCATTGGGGCGGGGTGAGCAGTTCTTC. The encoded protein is CASGPLGRGEQFF.

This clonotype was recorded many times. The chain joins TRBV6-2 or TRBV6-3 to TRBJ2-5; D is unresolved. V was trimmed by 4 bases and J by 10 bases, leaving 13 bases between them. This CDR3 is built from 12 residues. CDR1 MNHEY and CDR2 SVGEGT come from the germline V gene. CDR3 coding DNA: TGTGCCAGCAGTTCCACCCTGTGGGACCAGTACTTC. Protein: CASSSTLWDQYF.

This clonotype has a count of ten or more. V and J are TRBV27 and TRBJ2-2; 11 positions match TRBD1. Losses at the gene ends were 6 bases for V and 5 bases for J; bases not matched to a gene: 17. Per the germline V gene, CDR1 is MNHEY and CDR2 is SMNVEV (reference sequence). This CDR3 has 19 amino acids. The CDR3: CASRRIWTGGVGETGELFF. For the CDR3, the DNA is TGTGCCAGCAGGAGGATATGGACAGGGGGCGTCGGGGAAACCGGGGAGCTGTTTTTT.

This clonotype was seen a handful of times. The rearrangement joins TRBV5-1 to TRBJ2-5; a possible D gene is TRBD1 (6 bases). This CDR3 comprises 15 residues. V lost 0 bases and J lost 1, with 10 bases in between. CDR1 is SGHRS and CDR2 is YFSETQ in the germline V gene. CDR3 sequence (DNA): TGCGCCAGCAGCTTGGGACAGGTCCTCCAAGAGACCCAGTACTTC. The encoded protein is CASSLGQVLQETQYF. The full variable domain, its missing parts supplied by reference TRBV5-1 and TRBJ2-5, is KAGVTQTPRYLIKTRGQQVTLSCSPISGHRSVSWYQQTPGQGLQFLFEYFSETQRNKGNFPGRFSGRQFSNSRSEMNVSTLELGDSALYLCASSLGQVLQETQYFGPGTRLLVL.

DNA for the CDR3: TGTGCCAGCTCACCAGGGATGGGGGAGACCCAGTACTTC. As protein: CASSPGMGETQYF. J is TRBJ2-5 and V is TRBV18; no firm D call. The V end lost 2 bases, the J end lost 5 bases, and 9 bases lay between the germline ends. This CDR3 comprises 13 residues. The germline V gene has CDR1 KGHSH and CDR2 LQKENI.

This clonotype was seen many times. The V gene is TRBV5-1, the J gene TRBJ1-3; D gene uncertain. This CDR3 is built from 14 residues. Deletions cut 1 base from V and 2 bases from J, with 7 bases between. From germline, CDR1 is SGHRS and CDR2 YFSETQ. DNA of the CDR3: TGCGCCAGCAGCTTGAGTGGGCCTGGAAACACCATATATTTT. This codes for CASSLSGPGNTIYF.

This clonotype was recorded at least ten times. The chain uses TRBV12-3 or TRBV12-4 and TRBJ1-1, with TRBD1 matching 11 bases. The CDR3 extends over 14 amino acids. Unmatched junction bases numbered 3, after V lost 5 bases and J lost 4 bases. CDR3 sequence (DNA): TGTGCCAGCAGTCTGGGACAGGGGGTCACTGAAGCTTTCTTT. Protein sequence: CASSLGQGVTEAFF.

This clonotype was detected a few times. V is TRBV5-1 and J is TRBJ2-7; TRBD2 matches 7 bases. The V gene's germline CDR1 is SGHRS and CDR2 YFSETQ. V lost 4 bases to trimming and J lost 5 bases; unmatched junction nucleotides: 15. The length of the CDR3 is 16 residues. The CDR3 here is CASSRGGDTSAHEQYF. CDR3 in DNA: TGCGCCAGCAGCCGAGGTGGGGATACTAGCGCCCACGAGCAGTACTTC. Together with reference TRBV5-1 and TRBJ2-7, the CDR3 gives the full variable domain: KAGVTQTPRYLIKTRGQQVTLSCSPISGHRSVSWYQQTPGQGLQFLFEYFSETQRNKGNFPGRFSGRQFSNSRSEMNVSTLELGDSALYLCASSRGGDTSAHEQYFGPGTRLTVT.